The clone carrying this T cell receptor (beta chain) has only one observation. Its antigen is unknown. This CDR3 region has 15 residues. Germline CDR1 is SQVTM and CDR2 is ANQGSEA. The data stem from a study of identifying expanded T cells in peripheral blood. Findings and limits, study-wide: Approximately two-week clone count variance significantly increased as total template count grew.

TCRdb's copy holds only in-frame clones and misses some; the assay was immunoSEQ multiplex PCR. Among 90,000 to 100,000 clones listed, roughly 90% were seen once. The specimen was blood. This receptor was identified in a person aged 18 to 75 in good health. The chain combines TRBV29-1 with TRBJ2-7; possibly TRBD2 for D (6 bases). This CDR3 is CNPPEGRLSSYEQYF. For the CDR3, the DNA is TGCAACCCTCCTGAGGGGAGGCTGAGCTCCTACGAGCAGTACTTC.